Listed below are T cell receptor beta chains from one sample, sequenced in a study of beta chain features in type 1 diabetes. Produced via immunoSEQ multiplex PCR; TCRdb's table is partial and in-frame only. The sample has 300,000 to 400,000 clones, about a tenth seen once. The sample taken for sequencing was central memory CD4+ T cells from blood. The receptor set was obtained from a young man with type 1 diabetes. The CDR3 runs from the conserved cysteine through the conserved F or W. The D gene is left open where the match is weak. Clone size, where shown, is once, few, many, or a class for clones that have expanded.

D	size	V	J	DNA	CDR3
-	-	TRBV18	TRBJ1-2	TGTGCCAGCTCACCAATGTACGATGGAAAAGATGGCTACACCTTC	CASSPMYDGKDGYTF
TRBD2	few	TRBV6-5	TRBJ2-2	TGTGCCAGCAGTTACATGACTAGCGGCGGGGAGCTGTTTTTT	CASSYMTSGGELFF
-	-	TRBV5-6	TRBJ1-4	TGTGCCAGCAGCTTGGGGGGCGTTGGTGAAAAACTGTTTTTT	CASSLGGVGEKLFF
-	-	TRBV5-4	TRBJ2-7	TGTGCCAGCAGCTTGTCCTTTTCCTCCTACGAGCAGTACTTC	CASSLSFSSYEQYF
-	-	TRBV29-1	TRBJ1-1	TGCAGCGTTGAGCGACAGTTGAACACTGAAGCTTTCTTT	CSVERQLNTEAFF
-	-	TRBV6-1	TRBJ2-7	TGTGCCAGCAGTGGTGCATGGGGCGCCCTAACTTACGAGCAGTACTTC	CASSGAWGALTYEQYF
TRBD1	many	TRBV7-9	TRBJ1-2	TGTGCCAGCAGCACCTTGACAGGGGGCAACTATGGCTACACCTTC	CASSTLTGGNYGYTF
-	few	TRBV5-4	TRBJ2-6	TGTGCCAGCAGCTTTAAACGCCAGGGAACTGGGGCCAACGTCCTGACTTTC	CASSFKRQGTGANVLTF
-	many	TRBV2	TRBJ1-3	TGTGCCAGCAGTGTCCGGGAGACTGGAAACACCATATATTTT	CASSVRETGNTIYF
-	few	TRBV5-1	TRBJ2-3	TGCGCCAGCAGCTTGGATGGGGCCCGGCCAGATACGCAGTATTTT	CASSLDGARPDTQYF
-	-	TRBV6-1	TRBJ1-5	TGTGCCAGCAGTGCACAAGCCGGTGCAAATCAGCCCCAGCATTTT	CASSAQAGANQPQHF
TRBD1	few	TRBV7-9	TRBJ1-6	TGTGCCAGCAGCCCTCAGGGGGATTCACCCCTCCACTTT	CASSPQGDSPLHF
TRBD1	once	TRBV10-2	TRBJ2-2	TGCGCCAGCGGGATGACAGGGACCACCGGGGAGCTGTTTTTT	CASGMTGTTGELFF
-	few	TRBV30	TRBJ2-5	TGTGCCTGGAGTCCCAGAAAAGAGACCCAGTACTTC	CAWSPRKETQYF
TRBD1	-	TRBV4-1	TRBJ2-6	TGCGCCAGCAGCCAAGGGGGATCAGGGGGCCCCTCTGGGGCCAACGTCCTGACTTTC	CASSQGGSGGPSGANVLTF
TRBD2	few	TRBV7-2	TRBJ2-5	TGTGCCAGCAGCTTAGCGGGGGGGCAAGAGACCCAGTACTTC	CASSLAGGQETQYF
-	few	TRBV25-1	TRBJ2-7	TGTGCCAGCAGTGAGGCGGACAGCTCCTACGAGCAGTACTTC	CASSEADSSYEQYF
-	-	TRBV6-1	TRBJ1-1	TGTGCCAGCAGTGACGAACAGGGCCGTGCTGTCACTGAAGCTTTCTTT	CASSDEQGRAVTEAFF
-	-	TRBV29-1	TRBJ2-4	TGCAGCGTCGCTCCCCGCAACTCCGGTAGCATTCAGTACTTC	CSVAPRNSGSIQYF
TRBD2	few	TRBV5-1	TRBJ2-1	TGCGCCAGCAGCTTGTCGAGCGGGGGCAATGAGCAGTTCTTC	CASSLSSGGNEQFF
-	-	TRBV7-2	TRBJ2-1	TGTGCCAGCAGCTTGGGCGGGCCCAGGGTCAATGAGCAGTTCTTC	CASSLGGPRVNEQFF
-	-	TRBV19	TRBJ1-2	TGTGCCAGTAGTAGTAGCCCTGGCTACACCTTC	CASSSSPGYTF
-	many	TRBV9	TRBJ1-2	TGTGCCAGCAGCGTATCTGCAGGTTTATACTATGGCTACACCTTC	CASSVSAGLYYGYTF
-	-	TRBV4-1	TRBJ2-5	TGCGCCAGCAGCCCCCAGGGGCGTGAGGAGACCCAGTACTTC	CASSPQGREETQYF
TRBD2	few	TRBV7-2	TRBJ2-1	TGTGCCAGCAGCTTATCTGAGCGGGGTGAGCAGTTCTTC	CASSLSERGEQFF
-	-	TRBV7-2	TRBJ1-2	TGTGCCAGCAGCTTAGGCCAGGGGAGCAACTATGGCTACACCTTC	CASSLGQGSNYGYTF
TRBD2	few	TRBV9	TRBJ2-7	TGTGCCAGCAGCAATCAGGGGAGCGGGGGACCTCCGGAGCAGTACTTC	CASSNQGSGGPPEQYF
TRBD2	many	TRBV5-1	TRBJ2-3	TGCGCCAGCAGCGGATTAGCGGGGGCTGGGACAGATACGCAGTATTTT	CASSGLAGAGTDTQYF
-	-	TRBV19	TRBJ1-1	TGTGCCAGTATGGAGACCGTGGACACTGAAGCTTTCTTT	CASMETVDTEAFF
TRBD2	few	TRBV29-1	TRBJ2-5	TGCAGCGTAGCCGGGACTAGCGTCAGAGAGACCCAGTACTTC	CSVAGTSVRETQYF
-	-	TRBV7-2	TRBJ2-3	TGTGCCAGCAGCGGGCGGAGATCGGATACGCAGTATTTT	CASSGRRSDTQYF
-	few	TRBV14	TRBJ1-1	TGTGCCAGCAGCCAGGGAATGAACACTGAAGCTTTCTTT	CASSQGMNTEAFF
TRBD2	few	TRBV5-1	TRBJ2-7	TGCGCCAGCAGCCCCTTGGCGGGGGGGACCTACGAGCAGTACTTC	CASSPLAGGTYEQYF
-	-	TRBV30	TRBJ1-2	TGTGCCTGGATAAGTAGAAACTATGGCTACACCTTC	CAWISRNYGYTF
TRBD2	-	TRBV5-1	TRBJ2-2	TGCGCCAGCAGCGAACTAGCGGGGACAACCGGGGAGCTGTTTTTT	CASSELAGTTGELFF
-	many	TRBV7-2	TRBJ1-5	TGTGCCAGCAGCGTCGTACAGGATCAGCCCCAGCATTTT	CASSVVQDQPQHF
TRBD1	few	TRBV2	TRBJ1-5	TGTGCCAGCAGCGGACAGGGGGCCGGTCAGCCCCAGCATTTT	CASSGQGAGQPQHF
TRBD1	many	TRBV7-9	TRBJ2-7	TGTGCCACCGGGGACAGGGGGGTCAACGAGCAGTACTTC	CATGDRGVNEQYF
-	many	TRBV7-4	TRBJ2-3	TGTGCCAGCAGCTTAAAGGGCTATCAGGTTGCAGATACGCAGTATTTT	CASSLKGYQVADTQYF
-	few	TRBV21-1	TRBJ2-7	TGTGCCAGCATCAGGGACAGGGGCTACGAGCAGTACTTC	CASIRDRGYEQYF
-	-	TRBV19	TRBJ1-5	TGTGCCAGTAGTATACTAGCACAGCCTAATCAGCCCCAGCATTTT	CASSILAQPNQPQHF
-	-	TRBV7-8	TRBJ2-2	TGTGCCAGCAGCTCCAACCCGGTCTGGGGGACCGGGGAGCTGTTTTTT	CASSSNPVWGTGELFF
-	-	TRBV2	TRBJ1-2	TGTGCCAGCAGTGAAGAGCGGGGTCCCCATGGCTACACCTTC	CASSEERGPHGYTF